This TCR beta chain is drawn from a study of vaccination effects on CD4 cells after COVID-19. General study results and limits: Common cold coronavirus cross-reactivity was shown by only 1 of 255 vaccine-induced clones in healthy vaccinees.

Antigen-specific CD4+ T cells were expanded (with viral peptide pools) by the ViraFEST assay ahead of sequencing. Isolation of CD4+ T cells took place after around 10 days of culture. Prior SARS-CoV-2 infection was absent in the vaccine recipients, as shown by negative nucleocapsid antibodies. Roughly 1.9 million PBMC per well received approximately 9.4 IU/ml IL-2 and approximately 9.2 ug/ml peptides in culture. Half-medium exchanges with IL-2 medium took place on days 3 and 7. As to this clone: Antigen unknown.

Sequencing was performed with immunoSEQ multiplex PCR; in TCRdb, only in-frame clones are kept and a portion is missing. The sample records 52,000 or so clones, about two thirds being singletons. CDR3 length: 15 amino acids. Trimming shortened V by 3 bases and J by 2 bases, and 13 bases separated the two germline ends. The germline gives CDR1 KGHSH, CDR2 LQKENI. The TCR comes from a human donor who received a COVID-19 vaccine. The V gene is TRBV18, the J gene TRBJ2-5, with a weak D call TRBD1 (6 bases). Source: CD4+ T cells from PBMCs cultured with SARS-CoV-2 spike peptides, taken before COVID-19 vaccination. Here the CDR3 DNA reads TGTGCCAGCTCACCTTATGGACAGTCACAAGAGACCCAGTACTTC. As protein: CASSPYGQSQETQYF.